One and the same sample provided the 20 T cell receptor beta chains below, sequenced in a study of patients and donors after allogeneic stem cell transplantation. Each CDR3 protein is one row after TCRdb ran MiXCR on the RT-PCR reads. The table lists tens of thousands of distinct CDR3 sequences, less than 15% of them singletons, with around a third in the top ten. Sequencing was done on a sample of blood, either unsorted or a sorted T cell fraction (not recorded which). These receptors came from a human donor who was either an allogeneic HSCT recipient or a stem cell or donor lymphocyte infusion donor (not recorded which). It is not recorded whose cells these are; they may come from a transplant donor.

This clonotype has more than one count but fewer than ten. This chain links TRBV7-8 with TRBJ2-1, with D perhaps assigned TRBD1 or TRBD2 (5 bases each). This CDR3 has 17 residues. Germline CDR1 is SGHVS and CDR2 is FQNEAQ. V lost 5 bases and J lost 0, with 17 bases in between. The CDR3 protein is CASSGPVGRRSYNEQFF. Here the CDR3 DNA reads TGTGCCAGCAGCGGCCCCGTGGGACGTCGCTCCTACAATGAGCAGTTCTTC. The full variable domain, its missing parts supplied by reference TRBV7-8 and TRBJ2-1, is GAGVSQSPRYKVAKRGQDVALRCDPISGHVSLFWYQQALGQGPEFLTYFQNEAQLDKSGLPSDRFFAERPEGSVSTLKIQRTQQEDSAVYLCASSGPVGRRSYNEQFFGPGTRLTVL.

At least ten counts were recorded for this clonotype. The rearrangement links TRBV25-1 to TRBJ1-1; 7 nucleotides align to TRBD1. Germline lookup yields CDR1 MGHDK and CDR2 SYGVNS. The CDR3 is 17 amino acids. J lost 2 bases, V lost 1 base, and 10 bases had no gene match. CDR3 in DNA: TGTGCCAGCAGTGAATTTTTTGCGACAGGGCCCAACACTGAAGCTTTCTTT. Its translation is CASSEFFATGPNTEAFF. The full variable domain, with the rest looked up from reference TRBV25-1 and TRBJ1-1, is EADIYQTPRYLVIGTGKKITLECSQTMGHDKMYWYQQDPGMELHLIHYSYGVNSTEKGDLSSESTVSRIRTEHFPLTLESARPSHTSQYLCASSEFFATGPNTEAFFGQGTRLTVV.

The chain uses TRBV5-1 and TRBJ1-1; 8 bases are a match to TRBD1. Germline V lookup: CDR1 SGHRS, CDR2 YFSETQ. CDR3 size: 15 residues. J was trimmed by 3 bases and V by 4 bases; bases with no gene match: 8. The CDR3 DNA reads as TGCGCCAGCAGCGCCGGACAGGGTCATTACACTGAAGCTTTCTTT. Translated, it gives CASSAGQGHYTEAFF.

About this clonotype: One junction end does not reproduce the germline sequence, and a read error may be involved. The V call is TRBV2, the J call TRBJ2-2, with D possibly being TRBD2 (5 bases). In germline, CDR1 is SNHLY, CDR2 FYNNEI. This CDR3 spans 14 amino acids. This chain's CDR3 is CASSPRTVTAELFF. In nucleotides, the CDR3 is TGTGCCAGCAGTCCTAGGACTGTAACCGCGGAGCTGTTTTTT.

The gene calls are TRBV12-3 or TRBV12-4 and TRBJ2-7; maybe TRBD2 (5 bases). Trimming removed 5 bases from V and 2 bases from J, with 13 bases in between. This CDR3 contains 14 residues. DNA for the CDR3: TGTGCCAGCAGTGAGGGTCTTGAACCCTACGAGCAGTACTTC. Encoded protein: CASSEGLEPYEQYF.

This chain links TRBV6-5 with TRBJ2-1, with 10 nucleotides matching TRBD2. From germline, CDR1 is MNHEY and CDR2 SVGAGI. The CDR3 runs 18 residues. V lost 0 bases, J lost 4 bases, and 9 bases stayed unmatched. The CDR3 nucleotides are TGTGCCAGCAGTTACTCGATCGGGAGTAGCGGGGGGTACAATGAGCAGTTCTTC. This gives the protein CASSYSIGSSGGYNEQFF.

This clonotype was counted only a few times. The chain recombines TRBV18 with TRBJ2-3; D perhaps matches TRBD1 (5 bases). The CDR3 contains 17 residues. The V end was cut by 2 bases, the J end by 0 bases, with 15 bases between. The germline CDR1 and CDR2 sequences are KGHSH and LQKENI. The CDR3 bases are TGTGCCAGCTCACCAACCAAAGGGGCGAGGAGCACAGATACGCAGTATTTT. Amino acids: CASSPTKGARSTDTQYF.

This clonotype showed up many times. CDR3 coding DNA: TGCAGCGTTAGGGAACAGGGTGTAAGTGAAAAACTGTTTTTT. This gives the protein CSVREQGVSEKLFF. The chain combines TRBV29-1 with TRBJ1-4; D might be TRBD1 (6 bases). Between the trimmed V and J ends, which lost 5 bases and 7 bases, there was a span of 17 bases. The CDR3 spans 14 residues. Germline CDR1 is SQVTM and CDR2 is ANQGSEA. The whole variable domain, remainder taken from reference TRBV29-1 and TRBJ1-4, is SAVISQKPSRDICQRGTSLTIQCQVDSQVTMMFWYRQQPGQSLTLIATANQGSEATYESGFVIDKFPISRPNLTFSTLTVSNMSPEDSSIYLCSVREQGVSEKLFFGSGTQLSVL.

This clonotype has a handful of counts. The chain joins TRBV19 to TRBJ2-1; 10 positions match TRBD1. In germline, CDR1 is LNHDA, CDR2 SQIVND (reference sequence). CDR3 length equals 15 residues. With 3 bases clipped from V and 7 bases from J, the junction kept 6 bases outside the gene matches. In DNA form, the CDR3 reads TGTGCCAGTAGTATTCAGAGGACAGGGGGGAATGAGCAGTTCTTC. Translation: CASSIQRTGGNEQFF.

This clonotype was detected many times. The CDR3 DNA sequence: TGTGCCAGCAGTCCCTTTATGACAATCTCCCAAGAGACCCAGTACTTC. As protein: CASSPFMTISQETQYF. The rearrangement links TRBV27 to TRBJ2-5; no firm D call. Germline CDR1 reads MNHEY; CDR2 reads SMNVEV (reference sequence). The CDR3 is 16 amino acids. Between the trimmed V and J ends, which lost 5 bases and 1 base, there was a span of 17 bases.

Only a few counts were recorded for this clonotype. V usage is TRBV6-1 and J usage is TRBJ2-7, with 9 bases identical to TRBD1. CDR3 length: 16 amino acids. V lost 5 bases, J lost 1 base, and 9 bases stayed unmatched. Germline assignment: CDR1 MNHNS and CDR2 SASEGT. CDR3 residues: CASSYIAGQGSYEQYF. CDR3 DNA: TGTGCCAGCAGTTACATTGCGGGACAGGGATCCTACGAGCAGTACTTC.

Many counts were recorded for this clonotype. The V gene is TRBV7-9, the J gene TRBJ1-6; D is undetermined. The germline V gene has CDR1 SEHNR and CDR2 FQNEAQ (reference sequence). V dropped 5 bases and J dropped 13 bases, with 12 bases sitting between them. The CDR3 loop spans 12 amino acids. The CDR3, as DNA: TGTGCCAGCAGCCCAACGATAGGGCCCCTCCACTTT. Translating gives CASSPTIGPLHF. Complete variable domain (other parts from reference TRBV7-9 and TRBJ1-6): DTGVSQNPRHKITKRGQNVTFRCDPISEHNRLYWYRQTLGQGPEFLTYFQNEAQLEKSRLLSDRFSAERPKGSFSTLEIQRTEQGDSAMYLCASSPTIGPLHFGNGTRLTVT.

The chain couples TRBV20-1 to TRBJ2-7; D is unclear. CDR3 length: 16 residues. Trimming took off 2 bases at V and 3 bases at J, with 20 bases between the two ends. The germline gives CDR1 DFQATT, CDR2 SNEGSKA (reference sequence). The CDR3 protein is CSARPRASLVNYEQYF. CDR3 coding DNA: TGCAGTGCTAGACCTAGAGCCTCCCTCGTTAACTACGAGCAGTACTTC.

This clonotype appeared a few times. The V and J genes are TRBV30 and TRBJ2-3; D is unclear. CDR3 length: 13 residues. CDR1 GTSNPN and CDR2 SVGIG come from the germline V gene (reference sequence). Between the trimmed V and J ends, which lost 4 bases and 4 bases, there was a span of 12 bases. The CDR3 region has the DNA TGTGCCTGGACCCCAGACGGCCCAGATACGCAGTATTTT. Translating gives CAWTPDGPDTQYF.

This clonotype was counted between two and nine times. V is TRBV10-3 and J is TRBJ1-2, with 7 bases matching TRBD1. Germline lookup yields CDR1 ENHRY and CDR2 SYGVKD. V shed 8 bases, J shed 5 bases, and the junction held 20 bases outside the gene matches. The CDR3 is 17 amino acids. The CDR3 nucleotides read TGTGCCATCGGTACTTACGAAAACAGGGGAATCGAGTATGGCTACACCTTC. This translates into CAIGTYENRGIEYGYTF.

This clonotype was observed many times. The V gene is TRBV3-1, the J gene TRBJ1-3; 9 positions agree with TRBD1. CDR1 is LGHDT and CDR2 is YNNKEL in the germline V gene (reference sequence). This CDR3 is built from 15 residues. The V segment lost 1 base and the J segment 4 bases; nucleotides outside the gene matches: 2. DNA of the CDR3: TGTGCCAGCAGCCAAGCTACAGGGGGCGGAAACACCATATATTTT. Amino acids: CASSQATGGGNTIYF.

The CDR3 spells CASSLAPTGNAYVNGYTF. DNA of the CDR3: TGTGCCAGCAGCCTAGCACCCACAGGAAACGCTTATGTCAATGGCTACACCTTC. The chain joins TRBV9 to TRBJ1-2, with D maybe TRBD1 (5 bases). The CDR3 is 18 amino acids. The germline V gene has CDR1 SGDLS and CDR2 YYNGEE. V was shortened by 4 bases and J by 6 bases, with 28 bases between the two germline ends. The variable domain in full, completed from reference TRBV9 and TRBJ1-2, reads DSGVTQTPKHLITATGQRVTLRCSPRSGDLSVYWYQQSLDQGLQFLIQYYNGEERAKGNILERFSAQQFPDLHSELNLSSLELGDSALYFCASSLAPTGNAYVNGYTFGSGTRLTVV.

There are a few counts of this clonotype. The J gene is TRBJ2-1, the V gene TRBV5-1; D may correspond to TRBD1 or TRBD2 (5 bases each). Germline CDR1 SGHRS, CDR2 YFSETQ. This CDR3 has 14 residues. V was cut by 4 bases and J by 3 bases, with 11 bases left in between. CDR3 protein: CASSQGVRYNEQFF. In DNA form, the CDR3 reads TGCGCCAGCAGCCAGGGAGTGCGCTACAATGAGCAGTTCTTC.

This clonotype has a handful of counts. Compared with germline, one end of the junction differs, possibly owing to a read error. The chain employs TRBV20-1 and TRBJ2-2; 8 nucleotides align to TRBD1. The V gene's germline CDR1 is DFQATT and CDR2 SNEGSKA (reference sequence). The CDR3 has 15 amino acids. The chain's CDR3 is CSARDRDRNTGELFF. The CDR3 DNA sequence: TGCAGTGCTAGAGATAGGGACAGGAACACCGGGGAGCTTTTTTTT.

V usage is TRBV30 and J usage is TRBJ2-7, with D uncertain. V gave up 4 bases and J gave up 0 bases, with 13 bases separating them. Germline V gene data show CDR1 as GTSNPN and CDR2 as SVGIG (reference sequence). The CDR3 extends over 14 amino acids. CDR3 nucleotide sequence: TGTGCCTGGACCTCTCTCGGCCTCTCCTACGAGCAGTACTTC. This encodes CAWTSLGLSYEQYF.